These 21 T cell receptor beta chains share one sample of origin, sequenced in a study of blood T cell repertoires in COVID-19. Here immunoSEQ multiplex PCR was the method, and the copy in TCRdb shows in-frame clones only, minus some. Of some 230,000 clones listed, about nine tenths are singletons. Sequenced material: peripheral blood. These receptors came from a man aged 30-40 years who had recovered from COVID-19.

This clone was recorded only once. This sequence joins TRBV14 and TRBJ1-2; 11 bases are shared with TRBD1. V was pared by 3 bases and J by 8 bases, with 5 bases of the junction left unmatched. Germline V lookup: CDR1 SGHDN, CDR2 FVKESK. This CDR3 spans 14 amino acids. The CDR3 region is CASSQGTGGFGYTF. DNA for the CDR3: TGTGCCAGCAGCCAGGGGACAGGGGGGTTCGGCTACACCTTC.

The chain combines TRBV4-2 with TRBJ2-1; 10 positions match TRBD2. CDR3 length: 20 amino acids. Germline CDR1 is LGHNA and CDR2 is YNFKEQ. Germline trimming cut 0 bases from V and 2 bases from J; bases unmatched to any gene: 13. This CDR3 reads CASSQDRASGGLFPYNEQFF. CDR3 sequence (DNA): TGTGCCAGCAGCCAAGATAGGGCTAGCGGGGGCCTCTTTCCCTACAATGAGCAGTTCTTC.

This clone was observed a single time. V and J are TRBV25-1 and TRBJ2-7, with TRBD1 as a possible D gene (5 bases). In germline, CDR1 is MGHDK, CDR2 SYGVNS. CDR3 size: 11 residues. Trimming shortened V by 4 bases and J by 6 bases, and 7 bases separated the two germline ends. The CDR3 protein is CASSARGEQYF. CDR3 DNA sequence: TGTGCCAGCAGTGCTAGGGGCGAGCAGTACTTC.

The rearrangement links TRBV11-3 to TRBJ2-1; 11 bases match TRBD1. Per the germline V gene, CDR1 is SGHNT and CDR2 is YENEEA. The CDR3 has 15 amino acids. Losses at the gene ends were 4 bases for V and 9 bases for J; bases not matched to a gene: 8. This chain's CDR3 is CASSSGTGGFGEQFF. The CDR3 DNA is TGTGCCAGCAGCTCCGGGACAGGGGGTTTCGGTGAGCAGTTCTTC.

The count of this clone is one. The rearrangement uses TRBV11-3 and TRBJ2-4, with 8 bases that match TRBD1. CDR3 size: 13 residues. J lost 9 bases, V lost 8 bases, and 9 bases had no gene match. The germline V gene has CDR1 SGHNT and CDR2 YENEEA. Written as DNA, the CDR3 is TGTGCCAGCGAGGACAGGGCATCAGGCATTCAGTACTTC. Protein product: CASEDRASGIQYF.

The rearrangement uses TRBV12-2 and TRBJ1-3; the table's D call of TRBD1 was not tested on the DNA. TRBV12-2 is labeled a pseudogene. This CDR3 has 18 amino acids. CDR3 in amino acids: CASRFWTGVESSGNTIYF. For the CDR3, the DNA is TGTGCAAGTCGCTTTTGGACAGGGGTTGAAAGCTCTGGAAACACCATATATTTT.

The chain has TRBV13 and TRBJ2-1; 9 bases are a match to TRBD2. The CDR3 extends over 16 amino acids. Germline trimming cut 0 bases from V and 8 bases from J; bases unmatched to any gene: 8. The germline CDR1 and CDR2 sequences are PRHDT and FYEKMQ (reference sequence). The CDR3 is CASSLGFSGGTDEQFF. CDR3 bases: TGTGCCAGCAGCTTAGGCTTCAGCGGGGGGACCGATGAGCAGTTCTTC.

The J gene is TRBJ1-5, the V gene TRBV19; possibly TRBD1 for D (5 bases). Trimming took off 6 bases at V and 7 bases at J, with 16 bases between the two ends. Germline V gene sequence: CDR1 LNHDA, CDR2 SQIVND (reference sequence). The CDR3 totals 14 residues. CDR3 region: CASRSIIGVQPQHF. Here the CDR3 DNA reads TGTGCCAGTAGGTCGATAATAGGGGTCCAGCCCCAGCATTTT.

The chain recombines TRBV11-2 with TRBJ2-5, with a tentative D call TRBD1 (5 bases). The germline V and J ends were trimmed by 7 bases and 2 bases, with 20 bases remaining between them. Germline CDR1 and CDR2: SGHAT and FQNNGV. CDR3 size: 16 residues. The CDR3 DNA is TGTGCCAGCAACGCCCCGGCTGGGGCAGGACAAGAGACCCAGTACTTC. The encoded protein is CASNAPAGAGQETQYF.

The V gene is TRBV3-1 (or the pseudogene TRBV3-2), the J gene TRBJ1-5; 7 bases agree with TRBD1. The CDR3 has 15 amino acids. The germline CDR1 and CDR2 sequences are LGHDT and YNNKEL (reference sequence). Trimming removed 6 bases from V and 5 bases from J; junction bases left unmatched: 10. The CDR3 nucleotides are TGTGCCAGCAGTACAGGGGCCTCCGCTGATCAGCCCCAGCATTTT. Amino acid sequence: CASSTGASADQPQHF.

V usage is TRBV14 and J usage is TRBJ2-5; 8 bases fit TRBD2. The CDR3 is 17 amino acids. J lost 5 bases, V lost 4 bases, and 15 bases had no gene match. The germline CDR1 and CDR2 sequences are SGHDN and FVKESK. The CDR3 spells CASSRVGAGVGLETQYF. The CDR3 DNA is TGTGCCAGCAGCCGAGTTGGAGCGGGGGTAGGGTTGGAGACCCAGTACTTC.

This clone has only one observation. The CDR3 coding sequence is TGCAGCGTCCACATTGGGGGGACGGTAAGAGCAGATACGCAGTATTTT. Residues: CSVHIGGTVRADTQYF. This rearrangement joins TRBV29-1 to TRBJ2-3; D possibly corresponds to TRBD2 (6 bases). V was clipped by 6 bases and J by 4 bases, with 23 bases between them. From germline, CDR1 is SQVTM and CDR2 ANQGSEA. This CDR3 has 16 amino acids.

The chain joins TRBV19 to TRBJ2-2; 9 bases map to TRBD2. Trimming cost V 6 bases and J 5 bases; bases outside gene matches: 7. Germline V lookup: CDR1 LNHDA, CDR2 SQIVND (reference sequence). The CDR3 sequence is 15 residues long. The CDR3, as DNA: TGTGCCAGTAGCCAGCGACTAGCGGAGACCGGGGAGCTGTTTTTT. Residues: CASSQRLAETGELFF.

V usage is TRBV5-1 and J usage is TRBJ1-1; no firm D call. The V end was cut by 4 bases, the J end by 2 bases, with 12 bases between. CDR1 and CDR2 (germline): SGHRS, YFSETQ. CDR3 size: 14 residues. CDR3 sequence reads: CASSPQWSNTEAFF. The CDR3 DNA reads TGCGCCAGCAGCCCCCAATGGAGTAACACTGAAGCTTTCTTT.

The chain employs TRBV6-5 and TRBJ1-1; a possible D gene is TRBD1 (6 bases). V was trimmed by 10 bases and J by 6 bases, leaving 18 bases between them. CDR3 length: 13 residues. Germline values: CDR1 MNHEY, CDR2 SVGAGI. CDR3 in DNA: TGTGCCACCTCTAATTTTAGACAGGCTGAAGCTTTCTTT. This codes for CATSNFRQAEAFF.

In this sample, this clone turned up a few times. The CDR3 DNA reads as TGTGCCATCAGTGAGTCGGTCAGGGTGGACCAGCCCCAGCATTTT. Its translation is CAISESVRVDQPQHF. The V call is TRBV10-3, the J call TRBJ1-5; D possibly corresponds to TRBD1 (5 bases). Germline V gene sequence: CDR1 ENHRY, CDR2 SYGVKD. With 0 bases removed from V and 7 bases from J, the gap between germline ends came to 13 bases. The CDR3 contains 15 residues.

The V and J genes are TRBV5-6 and TRBJ1-4; possibly TRBD1 for D (6 bases). V lost 0 bases and J 6 bases, leaving 9 bases between the germline ends. This CDR3 has 14 amino acids. Germline-derived CDR1 and CDR2 are SGHDT and YYEEEE. CDR3: CASSLVGADEKLFF. Here the CDR3 DNA reads TGTGCCAGCAGCTTGGTGGGGGCGGATGAAAAACTGTTTTTT.

This chain joins TRBV4-2 and TRBJ2-7; tentative D call: TRBD2 (6 bases). V was cut by 6 bases and J by 7 bases, with 22 bases left in between. This CDR3 comprises 15 residues. Germline V gene lookup returns CDR1 LGHNA and CDR2 YNFKEQ. The CDR3 DNA sequence: TGTGCCAGCAGAGGACCGGGGGTGAGCCCAAGAGAGCAGTACTTC. Its protein product is CASRGPGVSPREQYF.

The V call is TRBV6-6, the J call TRBJ1-4; TRBD1 matches at 9 bases. Germline V lookup: CDR1 MNHNY, CDR2 SVGAGI (reference sequence). V shed 6 bases and J 7 bases; nucleotides not matched to a gene: 6. CDR3 length equals 14 residues. DNA of the CDR3: TGTGCCAGCAGGCTAGGACAGGGGAGTGAAAAACTGTTTTTT. Translated, it gives CASRLGQGSEKLFF.

This chain uses TRBV19 with TRBJ2-3; possible D gene TRBD1, 6 bases. V lost 3 bases and J 2 bases, leaving 12 bases between the germline ends. This CDR3 region has 15 residues. CDR1 LNHDA and CDR2 SQIVND come from the germline V gene (reference sequence). CDR3 in amino acids: CASSMARGNTDTQYF. The DNA of the CDR3 is TGTGCCAGTAGTATGGCTAGGGGGAACACAGATACGCAGTATTTT.

V is TRBV4-3 and J is TRBJ2-7, with D tentatively TRBD2 (6 bases). This CDR3 is 14 amino acids long. Germline V gene sequence: CDR1 LGHNA, CDR2 YSLEER. The ends were cut back, 0 bases at V and 4 bases at J, with 10 bases in the middle. CDR3 in DNA: TGCGCCAGCAGCCAAGACGGCGGGGCGTACGAGCAGTACTTC. Residues: CASSQDGGAYEQYF.